This TCR beta chain originates from a study of blood T cells in healthy people across ages. Together with a sample-barcoded 5' primer, a J-beta primer mix was included in a second PCR lasting about 6 to 12 cycles. Via MiXCR, TCRdb re-called the 5' RACE reads, giving one row per CDR3 protein. The sample consists of 1,300,000 or so distinct CDR3 sequences, approximately 60% of them appearing once. This clonotype has a count of ten or more. V was trimmed by 5 bases and J by 2 bases, leaving 2 bases between them. The germline V gene has CDR1 SGHTA and CDR2 FQGNSA. There are 11 residues in the CDR3. The TCR sequence derives from a man between 18 and 35 years old in good health. The J gene is TRBJ2-3, the V gene TRBV7-2; D unresolved. Sequences were obtained from blood. The CDR3 is CASSATDTQYF. For the CDR3, the DNA is TGTGCCAGCAGCGCCACAGATACGCAGTATTTT.